This record covers a single T cell receptor beta chain. Its antigen specificity is not known. Per-base qualities were not stored, and no clone one base away is much larger. This record belongs to a study of beta chain features in type 1 diabetes (dated by TCRdb to 2016 to 2019). About the study as a whole: No differences in mean age, gender distribution, total cell number or subset yield were found between patients and healthy donors. A total of 107,917,701 sorted cells were examined across all samples, and the number of cells per subset was strongly correlated with RNA yield. In the study, TCRB repertoires of sorted circulating CD4+ T cell subsets from recently diagnosed type 1 diabetes patients were compared with those of matched healthy donors. Whereas all 30 or so donors provided naive and central memory subsets, regulatory and stem cell-like memory subsets were isolated from just 8 patients and about 8 healthy donors. Points the paper makes about the study in general: PCR may preferentially amplify shorter templates, but because patient and control samples were amplified and corrected together, any resulting skew would affect both groups equally. Patients with type 1 diabetes made fewer insertions and deleted more nucleotides at VDJ recombination sites, implying thymic rearrangement abnormalities. In all four CD4+ subsets, TCRB CDR3 length was moderately but significantly shorter in type 1 diabetes patients. Because small numbers of individuals were included in the HLA sub-analyses, any influence of HLA type on TCRB rearrangement was left unresolved. Because cDNA was sequenced instead of genomic DNA, activated cells with high expression could be over-represented, although the groups did not differ in activation or CD3 levels. Naive, central memory and regulatory TCRB repertoires appeared to be more similar among patients than among healthy donors.

All of the isolated RNA was reverse transcribed with the High Capacity cDNA Reverse Transcription Kit, so expressed TCRB transcripts were sequenced. Deep immunoSEQ sequencing was performed on naive, central memory and regulatory T cell samples, with an average of roughly 3.5 million total reads per sample. Sorted cells were lysed in RLT buffer and RNA was extracted with DNase-treated RNeasy Micro or Mini kits, depending on cell number. Each cell subset was processed separately to prevent cross-contamination, with patient and healthy donor samples processed together. The immunoSEQ multiplex PCR was used to amplify TCRB sequences from cDNA, yielding 87-bp fragments that span the CDR3 region. The amplicons were sequenced using the Illumina HiSeq platform. As for the original processing: Synthetic template baselines were used to correct PCR bias computationally, reads within Hamming distance 2 were collapsed, and singletons that could not be merged were discarded. Reads were aligned against IMGT to assign V, D and J genes, CDR3 length and insertions or deletions at six rearrangement sites. Within each subset, clonotype counts were normalized to sorted cell number, after which true diversity and Gini coefficients were computed with the tcR R package. The overlap coefficient, calculated on TCRB nucleotide sequences, was used to measure repertoire sharing. Out-of-frame TCRB sequences from naive cells were analyzed as a proxy for the pre-selection repertoire. TCRdb limited this immuneACCESS table to in-frame rearrangements with V and J called. A share of clones is missing; checked studies link under half to unresolved V genes, and the rest is unexplained. V and J calls and clone size are given by that table; D and trimming were obtained from the DNA. The sample includes hundreds of thousands of clones, with around 13% observed a single time. More than 0.015% of the sample rests with the top ten.

The trim is 5 bases for V and 0 bases for J, with a gap of 7 bases between the germline ends. The CDR3, from cysteine to phenylalanine, totals 14 residues. The DNA shown is the 42-base CDR3, in frame from base 1. Sequences MNHEY (CDR1) and SMNVEV (CDR2) are obtained from the germline V gene (reference sequence). Each donor gave one peripheral blood draw, averaging approximately 110 mL, which was collected into heparinised tubes. A BD FACSAria II and a panel including CD45RO, CCR7, CD25, CD127, CD95 and CD27 were used to sort naive, central memory, regulatory and stem cell-like memory CD4+ T cells. All sorted populations exceeded 98% purity. PBMCs were isolated right away by Lymphoprep density gradient centrifugation and were stained directly, without culture. Samples were stained and sorted in pairs, with one healthy donor and one patient per experiment, so that batch effects were minimized.

The specimen sequenced was naive CD4+ T cells from blood. What this sample's cell subset or site label stands for: true naive CD4+ T cells. The receptor's source is a man younger than 35 in good health. The chain employs TRBV27 and TRBJ2-2, with the D gene call left open. The CDR3 in this case is CASSSNANTGELFF. The DNA is TGTGCCAGCAGTAGCAACGCGAACACCGGGGAGCTGTTTTTT.